The clone carrying this T cell receptor beta chain came up many times. The antigen is not known. Trimming removed 4 bases from V and 0 bases from J; junction bases left unmatched: 5. The CDR3 runs 16 residues. CDR1 is KGHDR, CDR2 SFDVKD, per germline. From RNA transcripts, TCR beta CDR3 regions were amplified. TCR CDR3 regions were first amplified by RT-PCR with HTBI primers. TCRdb analysed the multiplex PCR reads with MiXCR anew, one entry per CDR3 protein. The profile shows roughly 420,000 distinct CDR3 sequences, approximately 15% of them singletons. These data are taken from a study of T cells in Graves' hyperthyroidism and ophthalmopathy. Study-level points and caveats: Researchers report that a 13 V-J model separated ophthalmopathy from stable hyperthyroidism. Most thyroid clonotypes that were expanded above 0.001 also turned up in blood.

Uncontrolled infections, other autoimmune diseases, pregnancy or lactation led to exclusion of patients. This TCR derives from a woman aged 18-29 years with Graves' hyperthyroidism. This chain uses TRBV24-1 with TRBJ2-4; 7 nucleotides align to TRBD1. Sequenced material: blood. CDR3: CATSEEQGSAKNIQYF. The CDR3, as DNA: TGTGCCACCAGTGAGGAACAGGGGTCAGCCAAAAACATTCAGTACTTC.